This T cell receptor (beta chain) was sequenced during a study of cytomegalovirus exposure and HLA in healthy donors. Between the trimmed V and J ends, which lost 4 bases and 4 bases, there was a span of 22 bases. The CDR3 runs to 17 residues. CDR1 and CDR2 from the germline V gene are SNHLY and FYNNEI. Primers for the PCR totalled 60 Vbeta and 13 Jbeta. The assay was immunoSEQ multiplex PCR, and TCRdb's table has in-frame clones only and misses some. The sample shows 150,000 to 200,000 clones, about 80% of them seen only once. General study results and limits: Researchers reported in a later analysis that a missense DCLRE1C variant was tied to TCR beta V- and J-gene trimming. HLA alleles were associated with 15,000 to 20,000 TCR beta sequences in a later analysis at 0.05 false discovery rate.

In the case of this clone: Its antigen is currently unknown.

The sequenced material came from PBMCs. V gene TRBV2 combines with J gene TRBJ1-2; a weak D match, TRBD1 (6 bases). The TCR sequence derives from a woman between 18 and 30 years old in good health and CMV-seropositive. CDR3 protein: CASSAFRPKTGAYGYTF. The CDR3, as DNA: TGTGCCAGCAGTGCGTTCCGACCTAAGACAGGCGCCTATGGCTACACCTTC.